These 26 T cell receptor beta chains were all obtained from the same sample, sequenced in a study of cytotoxic CD8 clonotypes in ibrutinib-treated CLL. TCRdb's table, derived via immunoSEQ multiplex PCR, lists solely in-frame clones and lacks some. The sample records some 200,000 clones, 70% being singletons. This sample comprised PBMCs, obtained after 12 months of ibrutinib treatment. These receptors came from a human donor with chronic lymphocytic leukemia.

The genes are TRBV15 and TRBJ1-4; 7 bases align to TRBD1. With 4 bases clipped from V and 8 bases from J, the junction kept 13 bases outside the gene matches. Germline assignment: CDR1 LNHNV and CDR2 YYDKDF (reference sequence). The CDR3 totals 16 residues. The CDR3 DNA reads as TGTGCCACCAGCACTACATACGGGACAGCCTTAGAAAAACTGTTTTTT. Protein sequence: CATSTTYGTALEKLFF.

There are a few counts of this clone. The chain links TRBV5-6 to TRBJ2-7; 8 bases map to TRBD1. The CDR3 covers 12 residues. Germline CDR1 reads SGHDT; CDR2 reads YYEEEE. The ends lost 2 bases at V and 5 bases at J; junction bases unmatched: 0. The CDR3: CASSLQGDEQYF. The DNA for the CDR3 is TGTGCCAGCAGCTTACAGGGGGACGAGCAGTACTTC.

The chain uses TRBV18 and TRBJ2-7; D might be TRBD1 (5 bases). Germline CDR1 KGHSH, CDR2 LQKENI. Trimming took off 0 bases at V and 5 bases at J, with 8 bases between the two ends. This CDR3 comprises 13 residues. The CDR3 DNA sequence: TGTGCCAGCTCACCACCAGGGGTCCACGAGCAGTACTTC. Translating gives CASSPPGVHEQYF.

The V gene is TRBV30, the J gene TRBJ1-6; D is perhaps TRBD1 (6 bases). The germline V gene encodes CDR1 GTSNPN and CDR2 SVGIG (reference sequence). CDR3 length equals 15 residues. The V gene lost 1 base and the J gene lost 4 bases, with 11 bases spanning the gap. CDR3 nucleotides: TGTGCCTGGAGTGGGGGACAAACTTATAATTCACCCCTCCACTTT. Its translation is CAWSGGQTYNSPLHF.

V is TRBV28 and J is TRBJ1-4; TRBD1 matches 9 bases. Germline CDR1 reads MDHEN; CDR2 reads SYDVKM. The ends lost 6 bases at V and 6 bases at J; junction bases unmatched: 5. This CDR3 is 14 amino acids long. The CDR3 DNA follows: TGTGCCAGCAGGGTGACAGGGGGAGATGAAAAACTGTTTTTT. Its protein product is CASRVTGGDEKLFF.

Here the CDR3 reads CSAREGRELFF. CDR3 sequence (DNA): TGCAGTGCTAGAGAGGGTCGGGAGCTGTTTTTT. The V call is TRBV20-1, the J call TRBJ2-2; D not resolved. Germline lookup yields CDR1 DFQATT and CDR2 SNEGSKA (reference sequence). The CDR3 is 11 amino acids. V lost 0 bases to trimming and J lost 9 bases, with 5 bases between them.

The chain links TRBV4-1 to TRBJ2-3; a possible D gene is TRBD2 (5 bases). CDR1 and CDR2 (germline): MGHRA, YSYEKL. The V end lost 0 bases, the J end lost 3 bases, and 10 bases lay between the germline ends. CDR3 length equals 15 residues. CDR3 DNA: TGCGCCAGCAGCCAAGATCCGAGGGTAACAGATACGCAGTATTTT. Translated: CASSQDPRVTDTQYF.

This chain connects TRBV5-1 to TRBJ2-7; D might be TRBD1 or TRBD2, each matching 5 bases. V was trimmed by 4 bases and J by 1 base, leaving 12 bases between them. The CDR3 loop spans 14 amino acids. Germline V lookup: CDR1 SGHRS, CDR2 YFSETQ. DNA for the CDR3: TGCGCCAGCAGCATCCGGGACGTTTCCTACGAGCAGTACTTC. Translated, it gives CASSIRDVSYEQYF.

The chain has TRBV18 and TRBJ1-2, with D perhaps matching TRBD1 (5 bases). The CDR3 is made up of 14 amino acids. The V end lost 9 bases, the J end lost 3 bases, and 17 bases lay between the germline ends. CDR1 is KGHSH, CDR2 LQKENI, per germline. The CDR3 coding sequence is TGTGCCAGTCGCCAGGGCAGCAAAGACTATGGCTACACCTTC. Encoded protein: CASRQGSKDYGYTF. The full variable domain, with the rest looked up from reference TRBV18 and TRBJ1-2, is NAGVMQNPRHLVRRRGQEARLRCSPMKGHSHVYWYRQLPEEGLKFMVYLQKENIIDESGMPKERFSAEFPKEGPSILRIQQVVRGDSAAYFCASRQGSKDYGYTFGSGTRLTVV.

The chain has TRBV7-2 and TRBJ2-3; 8 bases fit TRBD2. This CDR3 contains 16 residues. V shed 2 bases, J shed 0 bases, and the junction held 4 bases outside the gene matches. CDR1 and CDR2 from the germline V gene are SGHTA and FQGNSA. The CDR3 loop reads CASSLSGRASTDTQYF. The CDR3 nucleotides read TGTGCCAGCAGCTTATCCGGGAGGGCTAGCACAGATACGCAGTATTTT.

The J gene is TRBJ1-5, the V gene TRBV9; unclear D gene. V lost 3 bases to trimming and J lost 0 bases, with 13 bases between them. CDR1 is SGDLS and CDR2 is YYNGEE in the germline V gene. The CDR3 totals 16 residues. Here the CDR3 reads CASSGGPPNSNQPQHF. As DNA, the CDR3 is TGTGCCAGCAGCGGCGGGCCTCCTAATAGCAATCAGCCCCAGCATTTT.

The rearrangement uses TRBV10-3 and TRBJ2-1; no reliable D call. The CDR3 sequence is 13 residues long. The V gene lost 0 bases and the J gene lost 9 bases, with 9 bases spanning the gap. CDR1 and CDR2 from the germline V gene are ENHRY and SYGVKD. CDR3 DNA: TGTGCCATCAGTGAGTCCGTAGACCTTGAGCAGTTCTTC. The encoded protein is CAISESVDLEQFF.

Only a few counts were recorded for this clone. The V call is TRBV9, the J call TRBJ2-2; D gene ambiguous. V was pared by 0 bases and J by 4 bases, with 7 bases between. CDR3 length: 14 residues. Germline V lookup: CDR1 SGDLS, CDR2 YYNGEE. CDR3 protein: CASSVEGSTGELFF. CDR3 sequence (DNA): TGTGCCAGCAGCGTAGAGGGTTCCACCGGGGAGCTGTTTTTT.

The CDR3 loop reads CASSPVRRWEAFF. DNA for the CDR3: TGCGCCAGCAGCCCTGTAAGGCGGTGGGAAGCTTTCTTT. This chain joins TRBV4-3 and TRBJ1-1; D gene uncertain. Germline V CDR1 and CDR2: LGHNA, YSLEER. V lost 4 bases and J 8 bases, leaving 14 bases between the germline ends. The CDR3 is 13 amino acids.

CDR3 DNA: TGTGCCAGTAGCAAACAGGGGGCCGGTCAGCCCCAGCATTTT. It translates to CASSKQGAGQPQHF. The chain joins TRBV19 to TRBJ1-5, with 9 bases matching TRBD1. Trimming removed 6 bases from V and 6 bases from J; junction bases left unmatched: 6. The V gene's germline CDR1 is LNHDA and CDR2 SQIVND (reference sequence). CDR3 length: 14 residues.

The CDR3 here is CSALGGVGEKLFF. CDR3 bases: TGCAGCGCCCTGGGCGGGGTCGGCGAAAAACTGTTTTTT. The chain couples TRBV29-1 to TRBJ1-4; D gene uncertain. The length of the CDR3 is 13 residues. The ends were cut back, 7 bases at V and 8 bases at J, with 17 bases in the middle. Germline V gene lookup returns CDR1 SQVTM and CDR2 ANQGSEA.

This clone was counted a few times. The chain recombines TRBV2 with TRBJ1-5, with D possibly being TRBD1 (5 bases). V lost 9 bases and J 5 bases, leaving 17 bases between the germline ends. This CDR3 comprises 14 residues. CDR1 is SNHLY and CDR2 is FYNNEI in the germline V gene. DNA for the CDR3: TGTGCCAGTTCGACATGGGGCTGGGATCAGCCCCAGCATTTT. As protein: CASSTWGWDQPQHF.

The chain is built from TRBV7-2 and TRBJ2-2; the match to TRBD2 covers 9 bases. The germline CDR1 and CDR2 sequences are SGHTA and FQGNSA. Trimming at V came to 5 bases and at J to 5 bases, leaving 9 bases not matched to a gene. This CDR3 has 16 amino acids. The CDR3 DNA is TGTGCCAGCAGCCCACAAGCGGGAGGAGGGACCGGGGAGCTGTTTTTT. It yields the protein CASSPQAGGGTGELFF.

This chain connects TRBV7-9 to TRBJ1-5; D uncertain. V lost 1 base and J 0 bases, leaving 10 bases between the germline ends. Germline values: CDR1 SEHNR, CDR2 FQNEAQ (reference sequence). The CDR3 loop spans 16 amino acids. CDR3 amino acids: CASSLVSPYSNQPQHF. The CDR3 DNA is TGTGCCAGCAGCTTAGTATCCCCTTATAGCAATCAGCCCCAGCATTTT.

The J gene is TRBJ1-5, the V gene TRBV7-2; D might be TRBD1 (5 bases). CDR1 is SGHTA and CDR2 is FQGNSA in the germline V gene. Trimming took 7 bases from V and 0 from J, leaving 19 bases between them. The CDR3 totals 17 residues. The CDR3 DNA reads as TGTGCCAGCACCACTCTGACAGCGGACCTTAGCAATCAGCCCCAGCATTTT. This translates into CASTTLTADLSNQPQHF.

This clone occurred once. The genes are TRBV5-1 and TRBJ1-1; 8 bases fit TRBD1. CDR1 is SGHRS and CDR2 is YFSETQ in the germline V gene. The junction had 5 bases not matched to a gene; V was cut back by 4 bases and J by 0 bases. CDR3 length: 15 residues. The CDR3: CASSLEGQVNTEAFF. CDR3 DNA sequence: TGCGCCAGCAGCCTAGAGGGACAGGTGAACACTGAAGCTTTCTTT.

The CDR3 loop is CATRTGGPLGELFF. Here the CDR3 DNA reads TGTGCCACCAGAACGGGGGGGCCCCTCGGGGAGCTGTTTTTT. The chain combines TRBV27 with TRBJ2-2; 8 nucleotides match TRBD2. V dropped 10 bases and J dropped 7; count of bases not matched to a gene: 11. Looked up from germline, CDR1 is MNHEY and CDR2 is SMNVEV (reference sequence). CDR3 length equals 14 residues.

This clone has just a few counts. CDR3 DNA sequence: TGTGCCAGCAGCTACGGGACAGGGGTCAATGAGCAGTTCTTC. The encoded protein is CASSYGTGVNEQFF. The gene calls are TRBV7-6 and TRBJ2-1; 10 nucleotides match TRBD1. This CDR3 is 14 amino acids long. With 4 bases clipped from V and 6 bases from J, the junction kept 3 bases outside the gene matches. Looked up from germline, CDR1 is SGHVS and CDR2 is FNYEAQ.

Only one count was recorded for this clone. The gene calls are TRBV9 and TRBJ2-1; TRBD2 matches at 11 bases. Germline CDR1 is SGDLS and CDR2 is YYNGEE. The J segment lost 7 bases and the V segment lost 4 bases, leaving 7 bases of the junction unmatched. The CDR3 runs to 15 residues. The CDR3, as DNA: TGTGCCAGCAGCCGTAGCGGGGGGGCCCAGAATGAGCAGTTCTTC. Translation gives CASSRSGGAQNEQFF.

This sequence joins TRBV2 and TRBJ2-6; perhaps TRBD1 as D (5 bases). The germline V gene encodes CDR1 SNHLY and CDR2 FYNNEI. V gave up 7 bases and J gave up 1 base, with 11 bases separating them. The CDR3 is 15 amino acids. The CDR3 here is CASIDSSSGANVLTF. The CDR3 nucleotides read TGTGCCAGCATCGACAGTTCATCTGGGGCCAACGTCCTGACTTTC.

The rearrangement links TRBV27 to TRBJ2-3; D possibly matches TRBD1 or TRBD2 (5 bases each). The V end lost 2 bases, the J end lost 11 bases, and 20 bases lay between the germline ends. The germline V gene encodes CDR1 MNHEY and CDR2 SMNVEV (reference sequence). The CDR3 consists of 15 residues. CDR3 protein: CASSLGRGALSRQYF. CDR3 DNA: TGTGCCAGCAGTTTAGGTAGAGGGGCCCTAAGTAGGCAGTATTTT.